The 24 T cell receptor beta chains reported below all come from one sample, sequenced in a study of beta chain features in type 1 diabetes. Antigens for these TCRs are unknown. Findings and limits, study-wide: Shortening of TCRB CDR3s, moderate but significant, appeared in all four CD4+ subsets of Type 1 diabetes patients.

Expressed TCRB transcripts were sequenced because the isolated RNA had all been reverse transcribed beforehand. Assay used: immunoSEQ multiplex PCR; TCRdb lists only in-frame clones, some missing. The table has about 340,000 clones, 13% seen once. The source material was naive CD4+ T cells from blood. Source of these receptors: a woman between 18 and 29 years old with type 1 diabetes.

The J gene is TRBJ2-6, the V gene TRBV9; D remains ambiguous. The CDR3 is made up of 14 amino acids. Deletions cut 3 bases from V and 0 bases from J, with 4 bases between. Germline V gene data show CDR1 as SGDLS and CDR2 as YYNGEE. CDR3 coding DNA: TGTGCCAGCAGCGGCTACTCTGGGGCCAACGTCCTGACTTTC. This translates into CASSGYSGANVLTF.

The V gene is TRBV9, the J gene TRBJ2-1, with 7 nucleotides matching TRBD2. CDR3 length equals 15 residues. Per the germline V gene, CDR1 is SGDLS and CDR2 is YYNGEE. Trimming took 0 bases from V and 9 from J; bases not matched to a gene: 9. CDR3 loop: CASSVDPSGAVEQFF. The CDR3 nucleotides read TGTGCCAGCAGCGTAGACCCCAGCGGGGCTGTTGAGCAGTTCTTC.

This clone appeared a few times. The chain couples TRBV15 to TRBJ2-1, with TRBD1 matching over 8 bases. V trimming: 1 base; J trimming: 9 bases; junction bases outside the gene matches: 23. Germline values: CDR1 LNHNV, CDR2 YYDKDF (reference sequence). The CDR3 runs 20 residues. CDR3 sequence reads: CATSRGVRGRLTRGSGEQFF. The CDR3 DNA is TGTGCCACCAGCAGAGGTGTCAGGGGGCGATTGACTAGAGGATCGGGTGAGCAGTTCTTC. Based on the CDR3 plus reference TRBV15 and TRBJ2-1, the full variable domain is DAMVIQNPRYQVTQFGKPVTLSCSQTLNHNVMYWYQQKSSQAPKLLFHYYDKDFNNEADTPDNFQSRRPNTSFCFLDIRSPGLGDTAMYLCATSRGVRGRLTRGSGEQFFGPGTRLTVL.

This clone was seen more than once but under ten times. The chain has TRBV7-9 and TRBJ1-1; D perhaps matches TRBD1 (5 bases). Trimming pared 5 bases from V and 11 bases from J, leaving 21 bases between. This CDR3 comprises 14 residues. Germline V gene data show CDR1 as SEHNR and CDR2 as FQNEAQ (reference sequence). The CDR3 is CASSQETIQGEAFF. The CDR3 DNA follows: TGTGCCAGCAGCCAAGAGACAATTCAGGGCGAGGCTTTCTTT.

This clone has more than one count but fewer than ten. The chain combines TRBV7-3 with TRBJ2-6, with TRBD2 as a possible D gene (5 bases). The V end was cut by 5 bases, the J end by 0 bases, with 8 bases between. CDR3 length equals 15 residues. Looked up from germline, CDR1 is SGHTA and CDR2 is FQGTGA. In DNA form, the CDR3 reads TGTGCCAGCAGCCTGACTAACTCTGGGGCCAACGTCCTGACTTTC. It specifies CASSLTNSGANVLTF.

The V gene is TRBV7-2, the J gene TRBJ2-5; D gene uncertain. V lost 2 bases, J lost 5 bases, and 6 bases lay in between. This CDR3 comprises 12 residues. Germline CDR1 SGHTA, CDR2 FQGNSA. The CDR3 bases are TGTGCCAGCAGCTTACTAGTGGAGACCCAGTACTTC. Its translation: CASSLLVETQYF.

The J gene is TRBJ2-1, the V gene TRBV5-4; TRBD2 matches at 9 bases. The CDR3 sequence is 14 residues long. V lost 1 base, J lost 7 bases, and 3 bases stayed unmatched. The V gene's germline CDR1 is SGHNT and CDR2 YYREEE (reference sequence). CDR3 coding DNA: TGTGCCAGCAGCTTGATTCTAGCGGGAAATGAGCAGTTCTTC. It codes for CASSLILAGNEQFF. The complete variable domain, with remaining parts taken from reference TRBV5-4 and TRBJ2-1, reads ETGVTQSPTHLIKTRGQQVTLRCSSQSGHNTVSWYQQALGQGPQFIFQYYREEENGRGNFPPRFSGLQFPNYSSELNVNALELDDSALYLCASSLILAGNEQFFGPGTRLTVL.

V and J are TRBV7-9 and TRBJ2-3, with 8 nucleotides matching TRBD2. V gave up 5 bases and J gave up 0 bases; unmatched junction bases: 10. The CDR3 length is 17 residues. The germline V gene has CDR1 SEHNR and CDR2 FQNEAQ (reference sequence). The CDR3 is CASSPRRASGSTDTQYF. The CDR3 bases are TGTGCCAGCAGCCCCCGGAGGGCTAGCGGGAGCACAGATACGCAGTATTTT. The entire variable domain, with the rest obtained from reference TRBV7-9 and TRBJ2-3, is as follows: DTGVSQNPRHKITKRGQNVTFRCDPISEHNRLYWYRQTLGQGPEFLTYFQNEAQLEKSRLLSDRFSAERPKGSFSTLEIQRTEQGDSAMYLCASSPRRASGSTDTQYFGPGTRLTVL.

The rearrangement joins TRBV10-3 to TRBJ2-1; TRBD1 might be the D (5 bases). V lost 4 bases and J lost 10, with 11 bases in between. Germline V gene data show CDR1 as ENHRY and CDR2 as SYGVKD. The CDR3 is 12 amino acids. In DNA, the CDR3 is TGTGCCATCAGTGTGGGGCTTGGGGAGCAGTTCTTC. Residues: CAISVGLGEQFF.

This clone was seen more than once but under ten times. The chain recombines TRBV29-1 with TRBJ2-2, with 8 bases that match TRBD2. Germline loops: CDR1 SQVTM, CDR2 ANQGSEA. The CDR3 is 13 amino acids. This CDR3 is CSIDGGAGGELFF. DNA of the CDR3: TGCAGTATCGACGGGGGGGCTGGCGGGGAGCTGTTTTTT.

This clone has just a few counts. V and J are TRBV2 and TRBJ2-3, with 10 nucleotides matching TRBD1. Germline trimming cut 7 bases from V and 5 bases from J; bases unmatched to any gene: 3. This CDR3 contains 13 residues. Germline V gives CDR1 SNHLY, CDR2 FYNNEI. CDR3 coding DNA: TGTGCCAGCAAAGGACAGGGGGGAGATACGCAGTATTTT. It translates to CASKGQGGDTQYF.

The J gene is TRBJ2-5, the V gene TRBV2; D call uncertain. Trimming removed 7 bases from V and 5 bases from J, with 14 bases in between. Germline loops: CDR1 SNHLY, CDR2 FYNNEI. CDR3 length equals 13 residues. The CDR3 nucleotides are TGTGCCAGCATATTGGAGATGGGTGAGACCCAGTACTTC. Its protein product is CASILEMGETQYF.

The sample holds a few counts of this clone. The V and J genes are TRBV5-1 and TRBJ2-3; a weak D match, TRBD2 (6 bases). The V end was cut by 0 bases, the J end by 5 bases, with 10 bases between. The germline V gene encodes CDR1 SGHRS and CDR2 YFSETQ. There are 14 residues in the CDR3. CDR3 sequence reads: CASSLVGGIDTQYF. The CDR3 DNA reads TGCGCCAGCAGCTTGGTTGGAGGGATAGATACGCAGTATTTT.

This chain links TRBV5-1 with TRBJ2-7; 8 bases are shared with TRBD1. Losses at the gene ends were 6 bases for V and 1 base for J; bases not matched to a gene: 6. The CDR3 sequence is 14 residues long. The germline V gene encodes CDR1 SGHRS and CDR2 YFSETQ. This chain's CDR3 is CASTGQGGSYEQYF. The DNA for the CDR3 is TGCGCCAGCACAGGACAGGGAGGTTCCTACGAGCAGTACTTC.

This clone has only a few counts. The chain links TRBV14 to TRBJ2-1; 9 nucleotides line up with TRBD2. The CDR3 loop spans 17 amino acids. With V trimmed by 1 base and J by 0 bases, 4 bases remained unmatched. CDR1 is SGHDN and CDR2 is FVKESK in the germline V gene. In DNA, the CDR3 is TGTGCCAGCAGCCAAGGGCTAGCGGGGAGCTCCTACAATGAGCAGTTCTTC. This encodes CASSQGLAGSSYNEQFF. The complete variable domain, with remaining parts taken from reference TRBV14 and TRBJ2-1, reads EAGVTQFPSHSVIEKGQTVTLRCDPISGHDNLYWYRRVMGKEIKFLLHFVKESKQDESGMPNNRFLAERTGGTYSTLKVQPAELEDSGVYFCASSQGLAGSSYNEQFFGPGTRLTVL.

This clone was counted between two and nine times. This chain connects TRBV6-6 to TRBJ1-3; weak D call: TRBD1 (6 bases). The germline gives CDR1 MNHNY, CDR2 SVGAGI (reference sequence). Trimming removed 4 bases at V and 1 base at J, with 11 bases between. The CDR3 contains 15 residues. The CDR3 nucleotides are TGTGCCAGCAGTTTCACAGGGACATCTGGAAACACCATATATTTT. It encodes CASSFTGTSGNTIYF.

The V gene is TRBV25-1, the J gene TRBJ1-2, with 7 positions matching TRBD1. CDR1 and CDR2 from the germline V gene are MGHDK and SYGVNS. After removal of 3 bases from V and 4 bases from J, the junction contained 5 bases not matched to a gene. CDR3 size: 14 residues. CDR3 nucleotide sequence: TGTGCCAGCAGTGAGAGCGACAGGGCCTATGGCTACACCTTC. Protein product: CASSESDRAYGYTF.

In this sample, this clone turned up a few times. J is TRBJ1-1 and V is TRBV30; a weak D match, TRBD1 (6 bases). V lost 2 bases, J lost 5 bases, and 12 bases lay in between. The germline V gene encodes CDR1 GTSNPN and CDR2 SVGIG (reference sequence). The CDR3 extends over 13 amino acids. CDR3: CAWSSGRGTEAFF. The DNA for the CDR3 is TGTGCCTGGAGTTCGGGCAGGGGAACTGAAGCTTTCTTT.

J is TRBJ2-1 and V is TRBV29-1; 9 positions agree with TRBD2. This CDR3 contains 18 residues. The ends lost 0 bases at V and 4 bases at J; junction bases unmatched: 13. The germline V gene has CDR1 SQVTM and CDR2 ANQGSEA. CDR3 coding DNA: TGCAGCGTTGAAGATAGGTGGGGTAGCGGGAGTGTATACAATGAGCAGTTCTTC. Its translation is CSVEDRWGSGSVYNEQFF.

This rearrangement joins TRBV7-2 to TRBJ2-4; 13 positions match TRBD2. This CDR3 is 14 amino acids long. CDR1 and CDR2 from the germline V gene are SGHTA and FQGNSA. With V trimmed by 9 bases and J by 15 bases, 14 bases remained unmatched. CDR3 loop: CASAPGLAGSRLYF. CDR3 bases: TGTGCCAGTGCACCGGGACTAGCGGGATCTAGGCTGTACTTC. The entire variable domain, with the rest obtained from reference TRBV7-2 and TRBJ2-4, is as follows: GAGVSQSPSNKVTEKGKDVELRCDPISGHTALYWYRQSLGQGLEFLIYFQGNSAPDKSGLPSDRFSAERTGGSVSTLTIQRTQQEDSAVYLCASAPGLAGSRLYFGAGTRLSVL.

The sample holds a few counts of this clone. V usage is TRBV11-2 and J usage is TRBJ2-7, with D possibly matching TRBD2 (6 bases). This CDR3 contains 14 residues. Germline CDR1 reads SGHAT; CDR2 reads FQNNGV. Trimming pared 6 bases from V and 1 base from J, leaving 13 bases between. The CDR3 DNA follows: TGTGCCAGCAGGAGCCCAGGGACTTCCTACGAGCAGTACTTC. Translation: CASRSPGTSYEQYF.

This clone has only a few counts. V and J are TRBV19 and TRBJ2-2; 8 bases are shared with TRBD2. CDR3 length: 15 residues. Germline V lookup: CDR1 LNHDA, CDR2 SQIVND (reference sequence). V was clipped by 6 bases and J by 5 bases; unmatched bases: 8. CDR3 DNA sequence: TGTGCCAGTAGCCGAGCGGGAGCATTTACCGGGGAGCTGTTTTTT. Encoded protein: CASSRAGAFTGELFF.

This clone was recorded a few times. The V gene is TRBV7-9, the J gene TRBJ1-2, with 7 nucleotides matching TRBD1. With 11 bases clipped from V and 4 bases from J, the junction kept 13 bases outside the gene matches. In germline, CDR1 is SEHNR, CDR2 FQNEAQ (reference sequence). This CDR3 is built from 14 residues. The CDR3 DNA follows: TGTGCCTCCAGCTCCAGGGACAGCCTCTATGGCTACACCTTC. Its protein is CASSSRDSLYGYTF.

This clone was seen a few times. V and J are TRBV5-1 and TRBJ1-5; TRBD1 matches 7 bases. Germline values: CDR1 SGHRS, CDR2 YFSETQ. The ends lost 0 bases at V and 4 bases at J; junction bases unmatched: 4. The CDR3 has 15 amino acids. CDR3 region: CASSLAGTDNQPQHF. DNA for the CDR3: TGCGCCAGCAGCTTGGCCGGGACAGATAATCAGCCCCAGCATTTT.